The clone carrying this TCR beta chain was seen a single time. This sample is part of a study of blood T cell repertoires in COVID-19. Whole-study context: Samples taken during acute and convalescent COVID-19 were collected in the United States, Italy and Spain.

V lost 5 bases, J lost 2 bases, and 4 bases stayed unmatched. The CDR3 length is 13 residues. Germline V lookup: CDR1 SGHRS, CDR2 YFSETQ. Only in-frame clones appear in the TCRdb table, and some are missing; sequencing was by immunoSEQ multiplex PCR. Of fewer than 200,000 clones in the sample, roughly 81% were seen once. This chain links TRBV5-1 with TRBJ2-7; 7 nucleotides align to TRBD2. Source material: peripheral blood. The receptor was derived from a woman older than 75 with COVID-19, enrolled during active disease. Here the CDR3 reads CASRISGTYEQYF. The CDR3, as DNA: TGCGCCAGCAGAATCAGCGGGACCTACGAGCAGTACTTC. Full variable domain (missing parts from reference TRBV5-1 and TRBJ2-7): KAGVTQTPRYLIKTRGQQVTLSCSPISGHRSVSWYQQTPGQGLQFLFEYFSETQRNKGNFPGRFSGRQFSNSRSEMNVSTLELGDSALYLCASRISGTYEQYFGPGTRLTVT.